The subject of this entry is one T cell receptor beta chain. The sample originates from a study of OX40 agonist ivuxolimab in advanced cancers. Across the study: Partial responses occurred in Three dose-escalation patients, one with hepatocellular carcinoma and two with cutaneous melanoma.

The table came from immunoSEQ multiplex PCR; TCRdb's copy has only in-frame clones and leaves some out. Of approximately 20,000 clones listed, more than 75% are singletons. Per the germline V gene, CDR1 is SGHNT and CDR2 is YYREEE (reference sequence). This CDR3 spans 14 amino acids. Between the trimmed V and J ends, which lost 1 base and 4 bases, there was a span of 11 bases. Peripheral blood came from all dose cohorts at three timepoints. Source: CD4+ or CD8+ T cells sorted from blood, taken in a trial of the OX40 agonist ivuxolimab. This receptor was identified in an adult with an advanced solid tumor such as melanoma, head and neck, liver or kidney cancer. This sequence joins TRBV5-4 and TRBJ2-5; maybe TRBD1 (5 bases). DNA for the CDR3: TGTGCCAGCAGCTTGCCCAGGGTCGGAGAGACCCAGTACTTC. This codes for CASSLPRVGETQYF.